This T cell receptor (beta chain) was sequenced during a study of graft-versus-host responses after intestinal transplantation (dated by TCRdb to 2020 to 2022). Regarding the research as a whole: Recipients received multivisceral, liver-intestinal, or isolated intestinal transplants. Bulk TCR-beta CDR3 sequencing was used to track graft-versus-host and host-versus-graft alloreactive T cell clones in the graft, circulation and bone marrow after intestinal transplantation. Alloreactive clones were identified by sequencing pre-transplant mixed lymphocyte reaction products and comparing these products with unstimulated pre-transplant donor and recipient T cells. The cohort enrolled about two dozen intestinal transplant recipients, one of whom was a retransplant, and a few patients without pretransplant specimens were excluded. A peak of at least 4% donor T cells among recipient peripheral blood mononuclear cells was the definition used for donor T cell macrochimerism. Instead of going to the commercial service, samples from three later patients were sequenced in-house on an Illumina MiSeq and processed with MiXCR. Every recipient was given anti-thymocyte globulin induction, then maintenance tacrolimus and steroids for roughly 3 years.

This clone has only a few counts. What antigen it recognizes has not been identified. No qualities accompany the bases; no much larger clone lies one base away. The CDR1 and CDR2 encoded by the germline V gene are SGHTA and FQGTGA. From the cysteine through the phenylalanine, the CDR3 covers 13 amino acids. The entry retains the CDR3 DNA only, 39 bases that are in frame from base 1. Germline trimming: 2 bases from V, 11 bases from J; junction bases outside gene matches: 9. General study outcomes and caveats: GvH clones were detected in recipient bone marrow, and some appeared earlier in ileal mucosa or blood, consistent with an intestinal mucosal origin. In patients with donor T cell macrochimerism, the allografts had high GvH to HvG T cell clonal ratios. Early after transplant, peak levels of circulating GvH clones were associated with declines in HvG clones. The relatively low number and heterogeneity of intestinal transplant patients limited the conclusions.

Receptors were amplified or captured by the immunoSEQ multiplex PCR assay. For most patients, genomic DNA was subjected to high-throughput TCR-beta CDR3 sequencing by Adaptive Biotechnologies. Under the source paper's analysis protocol: TCR sequencing data were retrieved from Adaptive's ImmunoSEQ software for roughly 20 patients, whereas a few other patients were processed with MiXCR and VDJtools. Because the origin of CDR3 nucleotide sequences shared between donor and recipient could not be assigned, those sequences were removed. To count as alloreactive, a clone needed at least 2-fold expansion over unstimulated cells and a minimum CFSE-low frequency of 0.002% (template counts) or 0.001% (read counts). Clones detected in sequenced pre-transplant spleen, lymph node, or MLR CFSE-low populations of the donor or recipient were defined as mappable. The cumulative frequency of alloreactive clones was calculated as a percentage of all sequences, weighted by copy number. What TCRdb holds here is the immuneACCESS table cut down to in-frame rearrangements. Part of the clones is not present; checked against another copy, under half of the missing clones reflect an unresolved V gene, and the others are unexplained. V and J calls and clone size follow that table, whereas D and trimming were derived from the DNA. This sample is represented by around 20,000 clones; roughly 72% of them were singletons. The ten most abundant clones make up around 3% of the sample.

Dithiothreitol, EDTA incubations and collagenase D digestion were used to isolate intraepithelial and lamina propria lymphocytes from graft specimens. Bulk TCR-beta sequencing was performed on serial intestinal graft biopsy specimens collected as late as 600 days after transplant. The sequence was obtained from a human patient who received an intestinal transplant, so some T cells may come from the graft donor. The sequence links TRBV7-3 to TRBJ2-7, and 7 bases in between align with TRBD1. The sample consisted of ileum tissue, taken 12 days after intestinal transplant. The CDR3 here reads CASSLATTGVEYF. The sequenced DNA: TGTGCCAGCAGCTTAGCCACCACAGGGGTAGAGTACTTC.